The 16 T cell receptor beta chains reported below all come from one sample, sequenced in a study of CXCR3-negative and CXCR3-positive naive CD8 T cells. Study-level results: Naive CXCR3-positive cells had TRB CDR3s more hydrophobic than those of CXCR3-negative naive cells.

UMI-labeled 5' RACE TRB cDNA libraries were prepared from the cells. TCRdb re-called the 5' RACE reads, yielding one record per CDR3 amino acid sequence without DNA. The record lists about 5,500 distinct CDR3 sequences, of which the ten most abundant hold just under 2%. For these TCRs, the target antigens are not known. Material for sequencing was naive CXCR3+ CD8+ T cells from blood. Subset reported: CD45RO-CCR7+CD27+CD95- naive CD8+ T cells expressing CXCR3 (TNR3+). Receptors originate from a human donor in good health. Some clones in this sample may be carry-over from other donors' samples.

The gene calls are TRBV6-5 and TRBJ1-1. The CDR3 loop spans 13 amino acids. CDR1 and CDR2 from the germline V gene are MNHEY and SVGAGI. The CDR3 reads CASSYGMNTEAFF.

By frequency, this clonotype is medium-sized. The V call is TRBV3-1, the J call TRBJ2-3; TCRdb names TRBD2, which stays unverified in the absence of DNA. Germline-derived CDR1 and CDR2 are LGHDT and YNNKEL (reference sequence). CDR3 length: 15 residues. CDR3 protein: CASSTSGGSTDTQYF.

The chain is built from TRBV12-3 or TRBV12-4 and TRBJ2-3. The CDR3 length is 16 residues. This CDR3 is CASSPFPSDETDTQYF.

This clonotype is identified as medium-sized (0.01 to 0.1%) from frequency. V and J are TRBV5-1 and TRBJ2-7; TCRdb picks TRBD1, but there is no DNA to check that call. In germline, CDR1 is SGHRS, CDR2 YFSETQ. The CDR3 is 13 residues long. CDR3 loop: CASSDGTGAEQYF.

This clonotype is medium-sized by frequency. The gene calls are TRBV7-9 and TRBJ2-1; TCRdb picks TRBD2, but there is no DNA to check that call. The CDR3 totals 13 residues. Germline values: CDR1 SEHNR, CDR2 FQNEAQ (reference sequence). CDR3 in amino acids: CASSPHGGSEQFF.

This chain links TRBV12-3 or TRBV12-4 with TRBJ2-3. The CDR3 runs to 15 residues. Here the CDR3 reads CASSLAGAGTDTQYF.

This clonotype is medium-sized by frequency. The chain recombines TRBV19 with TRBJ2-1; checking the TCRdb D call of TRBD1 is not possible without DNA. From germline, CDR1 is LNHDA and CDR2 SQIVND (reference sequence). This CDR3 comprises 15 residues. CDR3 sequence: CASSRGGFEVNEQFF.

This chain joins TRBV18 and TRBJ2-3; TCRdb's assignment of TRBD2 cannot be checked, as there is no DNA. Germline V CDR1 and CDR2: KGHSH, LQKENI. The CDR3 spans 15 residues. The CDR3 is CASSPPRGRGDTQYF.

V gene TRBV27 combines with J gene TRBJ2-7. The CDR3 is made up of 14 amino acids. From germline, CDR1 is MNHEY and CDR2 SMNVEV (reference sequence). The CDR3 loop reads CASSLFGSSYEQYF.

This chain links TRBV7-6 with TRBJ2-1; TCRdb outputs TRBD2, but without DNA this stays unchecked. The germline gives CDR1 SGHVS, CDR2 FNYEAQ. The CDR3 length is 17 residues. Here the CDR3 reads CASSSPIGVAGVGEQFF.

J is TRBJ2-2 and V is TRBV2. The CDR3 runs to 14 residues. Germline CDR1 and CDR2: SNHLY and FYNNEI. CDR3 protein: CASSEDRYTGELFF.

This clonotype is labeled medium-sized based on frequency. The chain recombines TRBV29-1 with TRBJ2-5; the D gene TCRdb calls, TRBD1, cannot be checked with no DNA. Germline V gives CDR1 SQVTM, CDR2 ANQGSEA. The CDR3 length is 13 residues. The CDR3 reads CSVPGGIAETQYF.

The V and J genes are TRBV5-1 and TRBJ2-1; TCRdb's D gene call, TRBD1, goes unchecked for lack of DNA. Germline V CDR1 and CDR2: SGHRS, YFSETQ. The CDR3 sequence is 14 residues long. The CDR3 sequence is CASSLAGEYNEQFF.

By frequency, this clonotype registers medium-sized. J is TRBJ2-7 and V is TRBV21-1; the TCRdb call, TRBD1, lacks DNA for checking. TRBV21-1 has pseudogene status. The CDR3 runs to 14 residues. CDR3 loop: CASNNRDTSYEQYF.

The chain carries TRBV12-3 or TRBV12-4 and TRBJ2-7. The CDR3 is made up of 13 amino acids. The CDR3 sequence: CASSTGSGGEQYF.

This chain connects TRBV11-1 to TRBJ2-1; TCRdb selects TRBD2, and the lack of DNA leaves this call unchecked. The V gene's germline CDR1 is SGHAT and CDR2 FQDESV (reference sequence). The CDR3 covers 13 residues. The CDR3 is CASSLGDWNEQFF.